This paragraph covers one T cell receptor beta chain sequence. Authors' processing steps: Counts of nucleated cells, estimated from reference gene primer amplification, were obtained. Generated by immunoSEQ multiplex PCR, the TCRdb table keeps only in-frame clones and is missing some. The V and J calls and clone size are taken from that table; D and trimming were inferred from the DNA. The sample yields 150,000 to 200,000 clones, about 83% seen once. This specimen comes from a study of blood T cell repertoires in COVID-19. At the level of the study: COVID-19 samples from acute and convalescent phases originated in the United States, Italy and Spain. PBMCs, B-cell-depleted T cells, or T cells provided the cDNA or gDNA that made up the material.

This CDR3 spans 15 amino acids. In germline, CDR1 is SGHKS, CDR2 YYEKEE (reference sequence). Trimming cost V 3 bases and J 5 bases; bases outside gene matches: 7. J is TRBJ2-3 and V is TRBV5-5, with 9 bases identical to TRBD2. The sequenced material came from peripheral blood. This receptor was identified in a man between 18 and 29 years old with active or convalescent COVID-19. The DNA of the CDR3 is TGTGCCAGCAGCTCGATGACTAGCGGAGGAGATACGCAGTATTTT. Protein: CASSSMTSGGDTQYF.